This passage covers 2 T cell receptor beta chains from one sample sequenced in a study of shared clonotypes between healthy human individuals (dated by TCRdb to 2020 to 2022). Library generation was performed with the immunoSEQ multiplex PCR assay. Drawn from immuneACCESS, this table holds only the in-frame rearrangements with V and J called that TCRdb kept. Clones are partly lost; checked studies trace under half to an unresolved V gene and leave the rest unexplained. The sample has under 350,000 clones on record, roughly 87% of them singletons. Roughly 16% of the sample rests with the top ten. What was sequenced was memory CD8+ T cells sorted from blood. Reading the label with the study, this specimen's cell subset or site is: CD45RO+ cells pooled with CCR7-negative TemRA cells. Every receptor here comes from a man between 18 and 29 years old in good health.

This clone is medium-sized within its sample. The CDR3 sequence is CASSIRGHSYEQYF. The CDR3 nucleotides are TGTGCCAGCAGTATCAGGGGGCACTCCTACGAGCAGTACTTC. This chain links TRBV28 with TRBJ2-7; 8 bases are a match to TRBD1. Germline loops: CDR1 MDHEN, CDR2 SYDVKM. This CDR3 region has 14 residues. V gave up 5 bases and J gave up 0 bases; unmatched junction bases: 3. The full variable domain, rest sourced from reference TRBV28 and TRBJ2-7, is DVKVTQSSRYLVKRTGEKVFLECVQDMDHENMFWYRQDPGLGLRLIYFSYDVKMKEKGDIPEGYSVSREKKERFSLILESASTNQTSMYLCASSIRGHSYEQYFGPGTRLTVT.

The chain joins TRBV7-2 to TRBJ1-2; 9 bases fit TRBD1. The CDR3 length is 14 residues. Germline V gene lookup returns CDR1 SGHTA and CDR2 FQGNSA. The junction had 5 bases not matched to a gene; V was cut back by 5 bases and J by 4 bases. The CDR3 protein is CASSPGTGIYGYTF. CDR3 nucleotides: TGTGCCAGCAGCCCTGGGACAGGGATCTATGGCTACACCTTC.